A single T cell receptor beta chain is shown here with its context. Profiling relied on immunoSEQ multiplex PCR, and the TCRdb table lists in-frame clones only, not all of them. The repertoire consists of about 100,000 clones, with roughly nine tenths occurring once and the leading ten covering 0.8% to 1%. These data are taken from a study of PD-L1 blockade in urothelial cancer. Study-wide context: Analysis of blood occurred 3 weeks (second dose) and 6 weeks after treatment start.

This TCR derives from a woman of 80 years or more with urothelial cancer. The sample was PBMCs, taken around atezolizumab (anti-PD-L1) treatment.

CDR3 residues: CASSSGLAGALGELFF. As DNA, the CDR3 is TGTGCCAGCAGCTCTGGACTAGCGGGAGCTCTCGGGGAGCTGTTTTTT. This chain uses TRBV7-3 with TRBJ2-2, with 13 nucleotides matching TRBD2. The CDR3 contains 16 residues. Per germline, CDR1 SGHTA and CDR2 FQGTGA. V lost 4 bases, J lost 7 bases, and 6 bases stayed unmatched.